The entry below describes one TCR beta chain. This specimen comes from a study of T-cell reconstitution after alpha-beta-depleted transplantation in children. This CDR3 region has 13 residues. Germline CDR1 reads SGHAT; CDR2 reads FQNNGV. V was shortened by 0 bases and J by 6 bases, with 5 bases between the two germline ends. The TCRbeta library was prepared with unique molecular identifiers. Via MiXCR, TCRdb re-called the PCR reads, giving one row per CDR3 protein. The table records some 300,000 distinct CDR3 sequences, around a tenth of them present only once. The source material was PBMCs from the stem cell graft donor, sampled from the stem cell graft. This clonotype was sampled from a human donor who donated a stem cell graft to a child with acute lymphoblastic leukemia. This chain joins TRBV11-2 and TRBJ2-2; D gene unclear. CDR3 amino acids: CASSLDAAGELFF. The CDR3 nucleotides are TGTGCCAGCAGCTTAGATGCAGCCGGGGAGCTGTTTTTT.